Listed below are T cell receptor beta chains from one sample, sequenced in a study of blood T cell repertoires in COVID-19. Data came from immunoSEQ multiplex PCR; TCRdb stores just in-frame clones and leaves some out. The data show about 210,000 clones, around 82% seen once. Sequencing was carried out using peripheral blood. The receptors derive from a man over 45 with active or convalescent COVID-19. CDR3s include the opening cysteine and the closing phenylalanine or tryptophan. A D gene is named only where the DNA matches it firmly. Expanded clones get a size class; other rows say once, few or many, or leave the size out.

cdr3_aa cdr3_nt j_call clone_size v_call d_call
CASRTGAFNQPQHF TGTGCCAGCAGGACAGGGGCCTTCAATCAGCCCCAGCATTTT TRBJ1-5 NA TRBV6-5 TRBD1
CASRASGGWNTEAFF TGTGCCAGCAGGGCCTCCGGGGGTTGGAACACTGAAGCTTTCTTT TRBJ1-1 NA TRBV28 NA
CASSRGTGLSRGQPQHF TGTGCCAGCAGTCGAGGGACAGGGTTGAGTAGGGGTCAGCCCCAGCATTTT TRBJ1-5 once TRBV27 TRBD1
CASSLGREAHNSPLHF TGTGCCAGCAGTCTCGGCAGGGAAGCCCATAATTCACCCCTCCACTTT TRBJ1-6 many TRBV6-6 NA
CASSRQLELMNTEAFF TGTGCCAGCAGTCGACAGCTCGAACTAATGAACACTGAAGCTTTCTTT TRBJ1-1 NA TRBV6-7 NA
CASSEISGGTEAFF TGTGCCAGCAGCGAGATAAGCGGAGGCACTGAAGCTTTCTTT TRBJ1-1 NA TRBV9 NA
CASSYSKWRQGANTGELFF TGTGCCAGCAGTTACTCGAAGTGGCGGCAGGGGGCGAACACCGGGGAGCTGTTTTTT TRBJ2-2 few TRBV6-2/TRBV6-3 TRBD1
CASSPPGQGSEKLFF TGTGCCAGCTCACCACCCGGACAGGGGTCTGAAAAACTGTTTTTT TRBJ1-4 once TRBV18 TRBD1
CASSLGSAGNQPQHF TGTGCCAGCAGCTTGGGTAGCGCGGGGAATCAGCCCCAGCATTTT TRBJ1-5 NA TRBV11-2 NA
CASSVDRSSYNSPLHF TGTGCCAGCAGCGTAGATAGGAGCTCCTATAATTCACCCCTCCACTTT TRBJ1-6 NA TRBV9 NA
CASSPFLPRDGNTIYF TGCGCCAGCAGCCCATTCCTGCCCCGAGATGGAAACACCATATATTTT TRBJ1-3 NA TRBV5-1 NA
CASSFSGTENTEAFF TGTGCCAGCTCATTCTCCGGGACTGAGAACACTGAAGCTTTCTTT TRBJ1-1 NA TRBV18 NA
CASSSLRGLPTMDTQYF TGTGCCAGCAGCTCACTTCGGGGACTCCCGACGATGGATACGCAGTATTTT TRBJ2-3 NA TRBV7-2 NA
CASTQSRGLANTEAFF TGTGCCAGCACCCAATCCAGGGGTTTGGCGAACACTGAAGCTTTCTTT TRBJ1-1 NA TRBV28 NA
CASSQVGGPQHF TGTGCCAGCAGCCAAGTCGGGGGGCCCCAGCATTTT TRBJ1-5 NA TRBV3-1/TRBV3-2 NA
CASSEEMRNYGYTF TGTGCCAGCAGTGAGGAGATGAGGAACTATGGCTACACCTTC TRBJ1-2 NA TRBV6-4 NA
CASSFGPSYEQYF TGTGCCAGCAGTTTTGGGCCCTCCTACGAGCAGTACTTC TRBJ2-7 NA TRBV6-5 NA
CASSPRPITGYANTGELFF TGTGCCAGCAGTCCTCGACCCATAACAGGGTACGCGAACACCGGGGAGCTGTTTTTT TRBJ2-2 NA TRBV3-1/TRBV3-2 NA
CSVADRVFTEAFF TGCAGCGTAGCGGACAGGGTCTTCACTGAAGCTTTCTTT TRBJ1-1 NA TRBV29-1 TRBD1
CASSLGTVAYEQYF TGTGCCAGTAGTCTGGGGACAGTCGCCTACGAGCAGTACTTC TRBJ2-7 NA TRBV19 TRBD1
CASSFAMNQPQHF TGTGCCAGCAGCTTTGCTATGAATCAGCCCCAGCATTTT TRBJ1-5 few TRBV11-2 NA
CASSVDPGQETQYF TGTGCCAGCAGCGTAGATCCAGGGCAAGAGACCCAGTACTTC TRBJ2-5 NA TRBV9 NA
CASSYGEANYGYTF TGTGCCAGCAGTTATGGGGAGGCTAACTATGGCTACACCTTC TRBJ1-2 NA TRBV28 NA
CASSLGRPSTDTQYF TGTGCCAGCAGTTTAGGGAGGCCTAGCACAGATACGCAGTATTTT TRBJ2-3 once TRBV28 NA
CASSVGLPYEQYF TGTGCCAGCTCCGTGGGGCTACCCTACGAGCAGTACTTC TRBJ2-7 NA TRBV2 NA
CASGAGGGNQPQHF TGTGCCAGCGGAGCCGGGGGAGGGAATCAGCCCCAGCATTTT TRBJ1-5 NA TRBV25-1 NA